The 5 T cell receptor beta chains below come from one sample, sequenced in a study of CD8 T cells in ankylosing spondylitis. TCRdb called the 5' RACE reads again in MiXCR, with one record for every CDR3 protein. Of around 770,000 distinct CDR3 sequences listed, about 12% are singletons. General study results and limits: Seemingly characteristic of ankylosing spondylitis blood was a TCR beta motif consisting of about 8 highly homologous variants.

These receptors are not linked to any known antigen. The sequenced sample consisted of blood, either unsorted or a sorted T cell fraction (not recorded which). The receptors derive from a male donor with ankylosing spondylitis.

This chain connects TRBV25-1 to TRBJ1-4; 10 bases agree with TRBD1. CDR1 and CDR2 from the germline V gene are MGHDK and SYGVNS. Germline trimming cut 6 bases from V and 8 bases from J; bases unmatched to any gene: 9. The CDR3 spans 15 residues. CDR3 protein: CASRTGGDIGEKLFF. CDR3 coding DNA: TGTGCCAGCAGGACAGGGGGCGATATTGGGGAAAAACTGTTTTTT.

The rearrangement joins TRBV11-2 to TRBJ1-5, with no clear D. Germline loops: CDR1 SGHAT, CDR2 FQNNGV. CDR3 length: 14 residues. The ends were cut back, 5 bases at V and 5 bases at J, with 13 bases in the middle. CDR3 DNA sequence: TGTGCCAGCAGCGCAAGGCGGTCAGATCAGCCCCAGCATTTT. Protein sequence: CASSARRSDQPQHF.

The rearrangement uses TRBV27 and TRBJ2-4, with 8 bases identical to TRBD1. This CDR3 contains 14 residues. CDR1 and CDR2 from the germline V gene are MNHEY and SMNVEV (reference sequence). V was clipped by 6 bases and J by 5 bases; unmatched bases: 6. In nucleotides, the CDR3 is TGTGCCAGCAGAAGGCCGGGACAGGAAAACATTCAGTACTTC. It is translated as CASRRPGQENIQYF.

At least ten counts were recorded for this clonotype. The rearrangement uses TRBV24-1 and TRBJ2-1; 7 bases are a match to TRBD2. CDR3 length: 15 amino acids. Germline V gene data show CDR1 as KGHDR and CDR2 as SFDVKD. V gave up 0 bases and J gave up 10 bases; unmatched junction bases: 8. CDR3 protein: CATSDLTSGEGEQFF. The CDR3 DNA reads as TGTGCCACCAGTGATTTGACCAGCGGGGAAGGGGAGCAGTTCTTC.

The chain recombines TRBV20-1 with TRBJ2-1; perhaps D is TRBD1 or TRBD2 (5 bases each). V was clipped by 3 bases and J by 10 bases, with 13 bases between them. Looked up from germline, CDR1 is DFQATT and CDR2 is SNEGSKA (reference sequence). The CDR3 is made up of 12 amino acids. The CDR3 bases are TGCAGTGCTAGTGGGACCCTCGCCGAGCAGTTCTTC. Translated: CSASGTLAEQFF.